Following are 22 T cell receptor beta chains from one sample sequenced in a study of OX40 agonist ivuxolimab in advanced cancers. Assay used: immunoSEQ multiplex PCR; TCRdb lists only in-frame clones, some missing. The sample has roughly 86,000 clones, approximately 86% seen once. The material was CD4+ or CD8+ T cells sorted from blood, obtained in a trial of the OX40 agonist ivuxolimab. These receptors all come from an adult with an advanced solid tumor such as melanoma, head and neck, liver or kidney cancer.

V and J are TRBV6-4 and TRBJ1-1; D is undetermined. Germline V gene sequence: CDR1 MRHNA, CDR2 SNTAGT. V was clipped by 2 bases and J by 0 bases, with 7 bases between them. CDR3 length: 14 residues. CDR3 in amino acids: CASSDAQLNTEAFF. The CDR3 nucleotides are TGTGCCAGCAGTGACGCACAGCTGAACACTGAAGCTTTCTTT.

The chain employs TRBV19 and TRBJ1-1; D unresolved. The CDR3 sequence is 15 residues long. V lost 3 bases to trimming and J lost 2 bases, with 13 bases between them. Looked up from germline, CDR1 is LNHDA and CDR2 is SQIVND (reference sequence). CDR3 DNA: TGTGCCAGTAGTATGATGGTATCGGGAAACACTGAAGCTTTCTTT. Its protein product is CASSMMVSGNTEAFF.

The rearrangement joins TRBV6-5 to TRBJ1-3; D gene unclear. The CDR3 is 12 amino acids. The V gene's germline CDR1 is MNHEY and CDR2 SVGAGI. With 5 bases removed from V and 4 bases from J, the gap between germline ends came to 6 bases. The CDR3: CASSPRGNTIYF. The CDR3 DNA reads TGTGCCAGCAGTCCCAGGGGAAACACCATATATTTT.

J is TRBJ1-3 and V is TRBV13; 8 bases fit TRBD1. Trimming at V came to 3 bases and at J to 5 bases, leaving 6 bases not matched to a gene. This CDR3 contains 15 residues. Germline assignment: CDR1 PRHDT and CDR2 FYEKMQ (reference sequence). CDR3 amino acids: CASSFRTGIRNTIYF. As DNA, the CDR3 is TGTGCCAGCAGCTTTCGGACAGGGATAAGAAACACCATATATTTT.

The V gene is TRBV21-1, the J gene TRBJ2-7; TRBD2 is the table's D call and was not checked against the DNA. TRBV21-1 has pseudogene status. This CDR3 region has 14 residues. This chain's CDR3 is CASSKSTLSYEQYF. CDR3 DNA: TGTGCCAGCAGCAAATCTACTCTCTCCTACGAGCAGTACTTC.

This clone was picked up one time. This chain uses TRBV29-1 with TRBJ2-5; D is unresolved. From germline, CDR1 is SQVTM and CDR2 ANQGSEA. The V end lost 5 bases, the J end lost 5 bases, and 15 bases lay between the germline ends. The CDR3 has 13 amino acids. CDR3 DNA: TGCAGCGTTTCTGACGGATCCGGGGAGACCCAGTACTTC. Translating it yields CSVSDGSGETQYF.

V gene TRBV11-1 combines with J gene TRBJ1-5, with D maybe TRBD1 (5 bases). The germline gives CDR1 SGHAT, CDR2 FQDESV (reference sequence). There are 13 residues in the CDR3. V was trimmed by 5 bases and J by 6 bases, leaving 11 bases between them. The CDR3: CASSLRQSQPQHF. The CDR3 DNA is TGTGCCAGCAGCCTAAGACAGTCTCAGCCCCAGCATTTT.

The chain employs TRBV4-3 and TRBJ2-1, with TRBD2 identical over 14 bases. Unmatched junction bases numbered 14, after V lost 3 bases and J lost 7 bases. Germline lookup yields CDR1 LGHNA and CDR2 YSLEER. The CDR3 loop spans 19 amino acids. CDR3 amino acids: CASSQGFRLAGGLRNEQFF. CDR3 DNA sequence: TGCGCCAGCAGCCAGGGGTTCAGACTAGCGGGGGGGCTAAGGAATGAGCAGTTCTTC.

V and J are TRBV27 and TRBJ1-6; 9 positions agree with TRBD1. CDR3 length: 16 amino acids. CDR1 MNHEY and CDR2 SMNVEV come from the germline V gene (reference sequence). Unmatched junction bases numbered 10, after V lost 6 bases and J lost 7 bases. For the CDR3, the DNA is TGTGCCAGCAGGGTTGGGGTCGACAGGGGGAATTCACCCCTCCACTTT. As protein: CASRVGVDRGNSPLHF.

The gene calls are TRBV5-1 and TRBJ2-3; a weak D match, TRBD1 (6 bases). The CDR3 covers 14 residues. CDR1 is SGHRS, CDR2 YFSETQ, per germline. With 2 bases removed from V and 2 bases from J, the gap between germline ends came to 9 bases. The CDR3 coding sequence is TGCGCCAGCAGCTTACAGGGAACCACAGATACGCAGTATTTT. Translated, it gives CASSLQGTTDTQYF.

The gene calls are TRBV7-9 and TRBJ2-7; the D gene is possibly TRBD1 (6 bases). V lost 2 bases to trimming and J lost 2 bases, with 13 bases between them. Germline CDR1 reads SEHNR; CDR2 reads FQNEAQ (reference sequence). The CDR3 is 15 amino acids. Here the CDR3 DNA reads TGTGCCAGCAGCTTATATCCAGGGGCGGCCTACGAGCAGTACTTC. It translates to CASSLYPGAAYEQYF.

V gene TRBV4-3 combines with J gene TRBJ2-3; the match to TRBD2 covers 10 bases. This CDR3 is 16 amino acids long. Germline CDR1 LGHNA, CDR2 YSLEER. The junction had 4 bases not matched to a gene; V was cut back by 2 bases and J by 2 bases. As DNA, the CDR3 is TGCGCCAGCAGCCAATCCCTAGCGGGGGTCACAGATACGCAGTATTTT. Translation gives CASSQSLAGVTDTQYF.

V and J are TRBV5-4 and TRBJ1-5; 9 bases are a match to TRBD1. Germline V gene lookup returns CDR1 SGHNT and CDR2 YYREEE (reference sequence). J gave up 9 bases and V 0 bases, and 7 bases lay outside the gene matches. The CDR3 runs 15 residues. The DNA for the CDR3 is TGTGCCAGCAGCTTGGAAAGGACAGGGGCCTGGCCCCAGCATTTT. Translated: CASSLERTGAWPQHF.

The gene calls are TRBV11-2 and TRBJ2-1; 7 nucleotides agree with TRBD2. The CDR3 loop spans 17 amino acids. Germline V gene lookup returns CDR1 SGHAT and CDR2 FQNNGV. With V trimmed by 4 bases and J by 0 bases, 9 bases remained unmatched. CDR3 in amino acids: CASSSQAGNPSYNEQFF. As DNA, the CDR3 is TGTGCCAGCAGCTCCCAAGCGGGGAACCCCTCCTACAATGAGCAGTTCTTC.

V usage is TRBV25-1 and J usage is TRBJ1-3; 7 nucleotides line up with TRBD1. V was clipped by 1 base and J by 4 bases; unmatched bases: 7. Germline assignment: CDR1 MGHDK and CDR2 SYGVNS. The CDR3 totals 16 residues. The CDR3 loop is CASSEFAGGFGNTIYF. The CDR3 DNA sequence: TGTGCCAGCAGTGAATTTGCAGGGGGGTTCGGAAACACCATATATTTT.

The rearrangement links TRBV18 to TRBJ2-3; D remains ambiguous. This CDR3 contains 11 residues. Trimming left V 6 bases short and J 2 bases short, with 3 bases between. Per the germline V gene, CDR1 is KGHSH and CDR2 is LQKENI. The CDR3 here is CASSYTDTQYF. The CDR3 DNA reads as TGTGCCAGCTCTTACACAGATACGCAGTATTTT. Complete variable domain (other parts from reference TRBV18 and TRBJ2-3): NAGVMQNPRHLVRRRGQEARLRCSPMKGHSHVYWYRQLPEEGLKFMVYLQKENIIDESGMPKERFSAEFPKEGPSILRIQQVVRGDSAAYFCASSYTDTQYFGPGTRLTVL.

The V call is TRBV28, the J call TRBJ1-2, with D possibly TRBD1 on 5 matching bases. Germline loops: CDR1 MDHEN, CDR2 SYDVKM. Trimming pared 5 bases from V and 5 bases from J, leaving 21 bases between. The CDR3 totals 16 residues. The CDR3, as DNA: TGTGCCAGCAGTACCGTGGGGGGATCCCCCTTTTATGGCTACACCTTC. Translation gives CASSTVGGSPFYGYTF.

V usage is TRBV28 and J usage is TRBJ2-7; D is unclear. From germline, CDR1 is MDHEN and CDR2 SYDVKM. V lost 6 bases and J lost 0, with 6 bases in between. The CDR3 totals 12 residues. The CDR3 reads CASRRSSYEQYF. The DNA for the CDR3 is TGTGCCAGCAGGCGGAGCTCCTACGAGCAGTACTTC.

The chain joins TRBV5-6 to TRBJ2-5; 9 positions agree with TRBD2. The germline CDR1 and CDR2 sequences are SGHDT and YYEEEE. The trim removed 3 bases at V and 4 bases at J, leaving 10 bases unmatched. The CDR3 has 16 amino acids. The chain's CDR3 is CASSSIAGVGGETQYF. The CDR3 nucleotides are TGTGCCAGCAGCTCAATAGCGGGAGTGGGGGGAGAGACCCAGTACTTC.

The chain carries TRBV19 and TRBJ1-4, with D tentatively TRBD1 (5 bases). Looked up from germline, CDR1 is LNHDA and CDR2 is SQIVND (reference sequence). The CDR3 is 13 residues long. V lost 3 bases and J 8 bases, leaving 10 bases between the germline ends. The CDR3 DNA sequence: TGTGCCAGTAGTATGAGAGGGGACGAAAAACTGTTTTTT. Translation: CASSMRGDEKLFF. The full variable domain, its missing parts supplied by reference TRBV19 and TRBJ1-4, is DGGITQSPKYLFRKEGQNVTLSCEQNLNHDAMYWYRQDPGQGLRLIYYSQIVNDFQKGDIAEGYSVSREKKESFPLTVTSAQKNPTAFYLCASSMRGDEKLFFGSGTQLSVL.

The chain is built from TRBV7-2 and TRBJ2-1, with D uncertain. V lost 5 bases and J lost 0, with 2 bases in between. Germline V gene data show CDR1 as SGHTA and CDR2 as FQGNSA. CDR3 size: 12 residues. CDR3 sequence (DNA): TGTGCCAGCAGCGTCTCCTACAATGAGCAGTTCTTC. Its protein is CASSVSYNEQFF.

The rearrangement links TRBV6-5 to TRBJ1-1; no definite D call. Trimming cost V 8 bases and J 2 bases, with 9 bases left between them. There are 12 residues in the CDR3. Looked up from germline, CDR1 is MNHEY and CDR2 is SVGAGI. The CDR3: CASEGVNTEAFF. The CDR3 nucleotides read TGTGCCAGCGAGGGTGTTAACACTGAAGCTTTCTTT.